The 29 T cell receptor beta chains given below trace back to one sample, sequenced in a study of blood T cell repertoires in COVID-19. This table comes from immunoSEQ multiplex PCR, and its TCRdb copy is limited to in-frame clones, with some not included. The sample consists of approximately 260,000 clones, approximately 83% of them appearing once. Material for sequencing was peripheral blood. The receptors here all came from a woman between 65 and 79 years old with acute or convalescent COVID-19.

The chain carries TRBV18 and TRBJ1-1; no firm D call. The ends were cut back, 6 bases at V and 6 bases at J, with 8 bases in the middle. CDR1 and CDR2 from the germline V gene are KGHSH and LQKENI. CDR3 size: 11 residues. DNA of the CDR3: TGTGCCAGCTCCCGAGGGTCTGAAGCTTTCTTT. Translated: CASSRGSEAFF.

The V gene is TRBV18, the J gene TRBJ1-1, with TRBD1 matching 9 bases. Losses at the gene ends were 4 bases for V and 0 bases for J; bases not matched to a gene: 12. Germline lookup yields CDR1 KGHSH and CDR2 LQKENI. CDR3 length equals 18 residues. Here the CDR3 reads CASSLLGTGRRVNTEAFF. The CDR3 coding sequence is TGTGCCAGCTCACTACTCGGGACAGGGAGAAGAGTGAACACTGAAGCTTTCTTT.

The chain recombines TRBV6-5 with TRBJ1-2, with D uncertain. The V and J ends lost 2 bases and 6 bases respectively, with 16 bases between them. The CDR3 spans 15 residues. In germline, CDR1 is MNHEY, CDR2 SVGAGI. As DNA, the CDR3 is TGTGCCAGCAGTTACGATTGGGAGGAAACCCATGGCTACACCTTC. It is translated as CASSYDWEETHGYTF.

V is TRBV7-3 and J is TRBJ1-5; a possible D gene is TRBD1 (5 bases). Trimming shortened V by 5 bases and J by 5 bases, and 10 bases separated the two germline ends. The CDR3 consists of 13 residues. Per germline, CDR1 SGHTA and CDR2 FQGTGA. CDR3 protein: CASSQGPDQPQHF. The CDR3 region has the DNA TGTGCCAGCAGCCAGGGCCCGGATCAGCCCCAGCATTTT.

V is TRBV9 and J is TRBJ2-3; D perhaps matches TRBD2 (7 bases). CDR3 size: 16 residues. From germline, CDR1 is SGDLS and CDR2 YYNGEE. Trimming left V 0 bases short and J 6 bases short, with 17 bases between. The CDR3: CASSVAPGGPRDTQYF. The CDR3 region has the DNA TGTGCCAGCAGCGTAGCTCCCGGGGGGCCCCGGGATACGCAGTATTTT.

This chain uses TRBV21-1 with TRBJ1-1. TRBV21-1 is recorded as a pseudogene. CDR3 size: 14 residues. CDR3 sequence: CASSIRSDQREAFF. In DNA, the CDR3 is TGTGCCAGCAGCATCAGAAGCGATCAAAGAGAAGCTTTCTTT.

This clone was counted a single time. Other DNA sequences of this sample code for an identical CDR3. The chain uses TRBV5-1 and TRBJ1-1; 7 bases are shared with TRBD1. Losses at the gene ends were 3 bases for V and 2 bases for J; bases not matched to a gene: 4. This CDR3 spans 14 amino acids. The germline V gene has CDR1 SGHRS and CDR2 YFSETQ. For the CDR3, the DNA is TGCGCCAGCAGCTCCGGGACAGCTAACACTGAAGCTTTCTTT. It translates to CASSSGTANTEAFF.

The V gene is TRBV3-1 (or the pseudogene TRBV3-2), the J gene TRBJ2-2, with D uncertain. Germline CDR1 is LGHDT and CDR2 is YNNKEL (reference sequence). The CDR3 is made up of 14 amino acids. V lost 1 base, J lost 0 bases, and 3 bases lay in between. The CDR3 is CASSQGTNTGELFF. CDR3 sequence (DNA): TGTGCCAGCAGCCAAGGTACGAACACCGGGGAGCTGTTTTTT.

In its sample, this clone was seen once. The rearrangement uses TRBV19 and TRBJ1-1, with D possibly TRBD1 on 5 matching bases. This CDR3 contains 14 residues. V was cut by 3 bases and J by 4 bases, with 12 bases left in between. Germline V gives CDR1 LNHDA, CDR2 SQIVND (reference sequence). The CDR3 coding sequence is TGTGCCAGTAGTATCGGGGCGGGGGGCACTGAAGCTTTCTTT. This codes for CASSIGAGGTEAFF. Together with reference TRBV19 and TRBJ1-1, the CDR3 gives the full variable domain: DGGITQSPKYLFRKEGQNVTLSCEQNLNHDAMYWYRQDPGQGLRLIYYSQIVNDFQKGDIAEGYSVSREKKESFPLTVTSAQKNPTAFYLCASSIGAGGTEAFFGQGTRLTVV.

V and J are TRBV18 and TRBJ2-3; maybe TRBD2 (6 bases). V lost 6 bases and J lost 6, with 13 bases in between. There are 13 residues in the CDR3. The germline V gene encodes CDR1 KGHSH and CDR2 LQKENI. The CDR3 here is CASSRGGGDTQYF. The CDR3 bases are TGTGCCAGCTCTCGAGGAGGAGGGGATACGCAGTATTTT.

The rearrangement links TRBV7-9 to TRBJ2-2, with a weak D call TRBD2 (5 bases). This CDR3 is 15 amino acids long. The V and J ends lost 1 base and 4 bases respectively, with 10 bases between them. Germline assignment: CDR1 SEHNR and CDR2 FQNEAQ (reference sequence). CDR3 sequence reads: CASSLGSGSTGELFF. The CDR3 DNA reads as TGTGCCAGCAGCTTAGGGAGCGGCTCCACCGGGGAGCTGTTTTTT.

V usage is TRBV5-6 and J usage is TRBJ1-6, with TRBD1 matching over 9 bases. This CDR3 comprises 15 residues. Looked up from germline, CDR1 is SGHDT and CDR2 is YYEEEE. V lost 4 bases to trimming and J lost 9 bases; unmatched junction nucleotides: 8. The CDR3 here is CASSVRQGVSSPLHF. The CDR3 region has the DNA TGTGCCAGCAGCGTACGACAGGGGGTAAGTTCACCCCTCCACTTT.

The chain links TRBV21-1 to TRBJ1-2; TRBD1, the table's D call, was not compared with the DNA. TRBV21-1 is a pseudogene segment. CDR3 length: 16 residues. CDR3 sequence reads: CASSSSWVPWAYGYTF. CDR3 bases: TGTGCCAGCAGCAGTTCCTGGGTTCCCTGGGCCTATGGCTACACCTTC.

The rearrangement joins TRBV15 to TRBJ2-3; 8 bases agree with TRBD2. V lost 5 bases, J lost 6 bases, and 13 bases stayed unmatched. The CDR3 has 16 amino acids. CDR1 and CDR2 from the germline V gene are LNHNV and YYDKDF (reference sequence). DNA for the CDR3: TGTGCCACCAGCGAAAGGCGGGGGGCCCGAGGGGATACGCAGTATTTT. The encoded protein is CATSERRGARGDTQYF.

The DNA of the CDR3 is TGTGCCAGCAGTAAGACAACTCCCGGGGAGCTGTTTTTT. It is translated as CASSKTTPGELFF. The chain carries TRBV2 and TRBJ2-2, with D unclear. V was trimmed by 5 bases and J by 6 bases, leaving 10 bases between them. Germline CDR1 and CDR2: SNHLY and FYNNEI. The CDR3 sequence is 13 residues long. Full variable domain (rest looked up from reference TRBV2 and TRBJ2-2): EPEVTQTPSHQVTQMGQEVILRCVPISNHLYFYWYRQILGQKVEFLVSFYNNEISEKSEIFDDQFSVERPDGSNFTLKIRSTKLEDSAMYFCASSKTTPGELFFGEGSRLTVL.

In regard to this clone: One junction end disagrees with the germline gene, perhaps due to a read error. The J gene is TRBJ1-5, the V gene TRBV2, with a weak D call TRBD1 (5 bases). There are 13 residues in the CDR3. Germline CDR1 reads SNHLY; CDR2 reads FYNNEI. This CDR3 reads CAGRQMNHLPQHF. The DNA for the CDR3 is TGTGCCGGCAGACAGATGAACCATCTGCCCCAGCATTTT.

Remarks on this clone: Other nucleotide sequences from this sample produce the same CDR3. The rearrangement uses TRBV2 and TRBJ1-1; TRBD1 agrees at 11 bases. After removal of 5 bases from V and 5 bases from J, the junction contained 1 base not matched to a gene. This CDR3 is built from 13 residues. Germline V lookup: CDR1 SNHLY, CDR2 FYNNEI. CDR3: CASSRDRGTEAFF. Written as DNA, the CDR3 is TGTGCCAGCAGTCGGGACAGGGGGACTGAAGCTTTCTTT.

The gene calls are TRBV5-4 and TRBJ1-1, with D perhaps matching TRBD1 (5 bases). CDR1 and CDR2 from the germline V gene are SGHNT and YYREEE (reference sequence). The V end was cut by 4 bases, the J end by 4 bases, with 20 bases between. The CDR3 contains 16 residues. As DNA, the CDR3 is TGTGCCAGCAGCCAGAGGCGGGTCTCGGGGGGCACTGAAGCTTTCTTT. Its protein is CASSQRRVSGGTEAFF.

The chain couples TRBV3-1 (or the pseudogene TRBV3-2) to TRBJ1-5, with D uncertain. The CDR3 is 13 residues long. Looked up from germline, CDR1 is LGHDT and CDR2 is YNNKEL (reference sequence). Trimming shortened V by 5 bases and J by 6 bases, and 11 bases separated the two germline ends. Here the CDR3 reads CASSAVVGQPQHF. CDR3 DNA: TGTGCCAGCAGCGCGGTTGTGGGTCAGCCCCAGCATTTT.

The rearrangement links TRBV30 to TRBJ2-2, with no clear D. Per germline, CDR1 GTSNPN and CDR2 SVGIG (reference sequence). V shed 2 bases and J shed 1 base, with 5 bases lying between them. The CDR3 spans 13 residues. CDR3 amino acids: CAWSRGNTGELFF. In DNA, the CDR3 is TGTGCCTGGAGTCGAGGGAACACCGGGGAGCTGTTTTTT.

This rearrangement joins TRBV19 to TRBJ2-5; D may be TRBD2 (6 bases). The V end was cut by 0 bases, the J end by 5 bases, with 13 bases between. CDR1 and CDR2 (germline): LNHDA, SQIVND (reference sequence). The CDR3 contains 15 residues. The CDR3 loop is CASSIDADRGETQYF. The CDR3 region has the DNA TGTGCCAGTAGTATAGATGCAGATCGGGGGGAGACCCAGTACTTC.

This clone occurred once. This sequence joins TRBV25-1 and TRBJ2-7, with TRBD2 identical over 7 bases. CDR1 and CDR2 (germline): MGHDK, SYGVNS. The trim removed 4 bases at V and 2 bases at J, leaving 5 bases unmatched. This CDR3 is built from 14 residues. CDR3 coding DNA: TGTGCCAGCAGTGTATCGGGGGGACCCTACGAGCAGTACTTC. Its protein is CASSVSGGPYEQYF.

Turning to this clone: This specimen includes other DNA sequences encoding the same CDR3. This sequence joins TRBV3-1 (or the pseudogene TRBV3-2) and TRBJ2-1; possibly TRBD2 for D (5 bases). CDR3 length equals 11 residues. V lost 4 bases to trimming and J lost 8 bases, with 6 bases between them. Germline V CDR1 and CDR2: LGHDT, YNNKEL (reference sequence). The CDR3 spells CASSLRDEQFF. The DNA of the CDR3 is TGTGCCAGCAGCCTGCGGGATGAGCAGTTCTTC.

The V call is TRBV9, the J call TRBJ2-7; TRBD1 matches 7 bases. This CDR3 contains 15 residues. Germline CDR1 is SGDLS and CDR2 is YYNGEE. With 3 bases clipped from V and 7 bases from J, the junction kept 13 bases outside the gene matches. The CDR3 DNA reads TGTGCCAGCAGCGCCCCGGGACAGAAGACTCGGGAGCAGTACTTC. It yields the protein CASSAPGQKTREQYF.

V usage is TRBV7-2 and J usage is TRBJ2-7, with TRBD1 identical over 11 bases. Germline trimming cut 7 bases from V and 7 bases from J; bases unmatched to any gene: 9. This CDR3 spans 14 amino acids. Looked up from germline, CDR1 is SGHTA and CDR2 is FQGNSA. CDR3 DNA: TGTGCCAGCACCGCGACCGGGACAGGGGGTGAGCAGTACTTC. Protein sequence: CASTATGTGGEQYF.

The V call is TRBV7-9, the J call TRBJ2-3, with 10 bases fitting TRBD1. Germline CDR1 and CDR2: SEHNR and FQNEAQ (reference sequence). The junction had 5 bases not matched to a gene; V was cut back by 5 bases and J by 0 bases. This CDR3 has 16 residues. This CDR3 reads CASSPRTGGSTDTQYF. The CDR3 DNA is TGTGCCAGCAGCCCGAGGACAGGGGGTAGCACAGATACGCAGTATTTT.

This chain connects TRBV2 to TRBJ2-7; no firm D call. With 0 bases removed from V and 3 bases from J, the gap between germline ends came to 9 bases. The CDR3 consists of 14 residues. CDR1 and CDR2 (germline): SNHLY, FYNNEI. This CDR3 reads CASSEAGRLYEQYF. The CDR3 region has the DNA TGTGCCAGCAGTGAAGCGGGCAGGCTCTACGAGCAGTACTTC. The whole variable domain, filled in from reference TRBV2 and TRBJ2-7, reads EPEVTQTPSHQVTQMGQEVILRCVPISNHLYFYWYRQILGQKVEFLVSFYNNEISEKSEIFDDQFSVERPDGSNFTLKIRSTKLEDSAMYFCASSEAGRLYEQYFGPGTRLTVT.

This sequence joins TRBV10-3 and TRBJ1-5; possible D gene TRBD1, 6 bases. The V gene lost 2 bases and the J gene lost 5 bases, with 13 bases spanning the gap. The length of the CDR3 is 15 residues. Per the germline V gene, CDR1 is ENHRY and CDR2 is SYGVKD. This chain's CDR3 is CAISETGGRDQPQHF. The CDR3 bases are TGTGCCATCAGTGAGACGGGGGGGCGGGATCAGCCCCAGCATTTT.

The chain employs TRBV3-1 (or the pseudogene TRBV3-2) and TRBJ1-2; D perhaps matches TRBD1 (6 bases). CDR1 and CDR2 (germline): LGHDT, YNNKEL (reference sequence). There are 12 residues in the CDR3. Trimming cost V 5 bases and J 8 bases, with 12 bases left between them. CDR3 bases: TGTGCCAGCAGCGCTACAGGGAGAGGCTACACCTTC. Translating gives CASSATGRGYTF.